This T cell receptor (beta chain) was captured in a study of tumor-infiltrating lymphocytes in primary liver carcinoma. The wider study: Those enrolled were patients of both sexes, who were aged 30 to 69 years. Every sample contained roughly 3.5 to 7.13 million productive TCRbeta reads, and these numbers were similar from one tissue type to another.

Total RNA and DNA came together from roughly 20-30 mg of bulk tissue without cell sorting. Resection treated the patients' primary liver carcinoma. Germline CDR1 reads MDHEN; CDR2 reads SYDVKM. The length of the CDR3 is 16 residues. Starting from 500 ng of total RNA, TCR beta cDNA was produced with a primer in the constant region. Three rounds of nested multiplex PCR with slightly modified ARM-PCR produced TCR beta libraries. TRBV1-TRBV30 forward and Cbeta reverse primers drove the first two roughly 10-cycle rounds. From the multiplex PCR reads, TCRdb called clonotypes with MiXCR, one entry per CDR3 protein. This table has around 120,000 distinct CDR3 sequences, about two thirds appearing once. Findings and limits, study-wide: Tumor region pairs showed greater overlap than either tumor-adjacent or tumor-blood pairs did.

In the case of this clonotype: Antigen specificity is unknown. A junction end diverges from the germline sequence, so it may reflect a read error.

The clonotype originates from a woman between 55 and 75 years old with primary liver carcinoma and hepatitis B virus infection. Sequenced: tumor-adjacent normal liver tissue. The chain carries TRBV28 and TRBJ2-2; 8 bases agree with TRBD2. CDR3 sequence reads: CASSPFGRAGTAELFF. CDR3 nucleotides: TGTGCCAGCAGCCCATTCGGGAGGGCCGGGACCGCGGAGCTGTTTTTT.